Each of the 16 T cell receptor beta chains below was sequenced from the same sample in a study of shared clonotypes between healthy human individuals (dated by TCRdb to 2018 to 2020). CD8 naive samples were obtained by positive selection for CCR7 among CD45RO-negative cells, yielding a CD45RA+CCR7+ population from which TemRA cells were excluded. Preparation of the library involved the immunoSEQ multiplex PCR assay. TCRdb stores this immuneACCESS table with in-frame sequences only. Part of the clones is absent; in the studies checked, under half of the shortfall reflects unresolved V genes, and no reason is known for the rest. This sample lists approximately 1.9 million clones; about 93% were detected once. Jointly, the top ten make up about 1.7% of the sample. The sample consisted of naive CD8+ T cells from PBMCs. This specimen's cell subset or site label, interpreted: CD45RA+CCR7+. The receptors come from a man aged 18 to 29 in good health. Some clones in this sample may be carry-over from other donors' samples.

This chain links TRBV14 with TRBJ2-7; D possibly corresponds to TRBD1 (6 bases). This CDR3 comprises 14 residues. Germline V gives CDR1 SGHDN, CDR2 FVKESK. V gave up 4 bases and J gave up 3 bases, with 13 bases separating them. CDR3 protein: CASSPGVQGYEQYF. As DNA, the CDR3 is TGTGCCAGCAGCCCGGGCGTACAGGGCTACGAGCAGTACTTC.

The chain is built from TRBV29-1 and TRBJ1-3; tentatively, D is TRBD1 (5 bases). V shed 4 bases and J shed 0 bases, with 13 bases lying between them. The CDR3 loop spans 15 amino acids. Looked up from germline, CDR1 is SQVTM and CDR2 is ANQGSEA. The CDR3 region is CSVVWRGYSGNTIYF. The CDR3 nucleotides read TGCAGCGTTGTCTGGCGGGGGTACTCTGGAAACACCATATATTTT.

This clone was picked up one time. This chain connects TRBV30 to TRBJ2-7; TRBD2 is a possible D gene (5 bases). Germline values: CDR1 GTSNPN, CDR2 SVGIG (reference sequence). Trimming shortened V by 0 bases and J by 0 bases, and 9 bases separated the two germline ends. CDR3 size: 14 residues. CDR3 sequence reads: CAWSVGRVSYEQYF. DNA of the CDR3: TGTGCCTGGAGTGTAGGGCGGGTCTCCTACGAGCAGTACTTC.

This rearrangement joins TRBV9 to TRBJ2-1, with 7 bases lining up with TRBD1. Germline CDR1 reads SGDLS; CDR2 reads YYNGEE. V was pared by 4 bases and J by 5 bases, with 6 bases of the junction left unmatched. There are 14 residues in the CDR3. In nucleotides, the CDR3 is TGTGCCAGCAGCCTACGGGACAGTCACAATGAGCAGTTCTTC. Protein product: CASSLRDSHNEQFF.

The chain employs TRBV27 and TRBJ1-2; 7 bases are shared with TRBD1. Germline V gene lookup returns CDR1 MNHEY and CDR2 SMNVEV (reference sequence). V shed 0 bases, J shed 1 base, and the junction held 8 bases outside the gene matches. This CDR3 has 17 residues. CDR3 in amino acids: CASSLSRDSQFNYGYTF. The CDR3 region has the DNA TGTGCCAGCAGTTTATCCCGGGACAGCCAATTTAACTATGGCTACACCTTC.

This sequence joins TRBV19 and TRBJ1-1; D remains unclear. The V end was cut by 6 bases, the J end by 1 base, with 9 bases between. This CDR3 spans 13 amino acids. CDR1 and CDR2 from the germline V gene are LNHDA and SQIVND (reference sequence). In DNA, the CDR3 is TGTGCCAGTAGCGTCACCTCGAACACTGAAGCTTTCTTT. Protein: CASSVTSNTEAFF.

As to this clone: This sample also contains other DNA sequences that code for the same CDR3. The gene calls are TRBV4-2 and TRBJ2-7; a possible D gene is TRBD2 (5 bases). CDR1 and CDR2 from the germline V gene are LGHNA and YNFKEQ. The CDR3 runs 15 residues. The V and J ends lost 0 bases and 4 bases respectively, with 13 bases between them. The CDR3 region is CASSQDRGSAYEQYF. In DNA, the CDR3 is TGTGCCAGCAGCCAAGATAGAGGTAGCGCTTACGAGCAGTACTTC.

The genes are TRBV29-1 and TRBJ2-1, with TRBD2 identical over 10 bases. Germline CDR1 and CDR2: SQVTM and ANQGSEA. V was clipped by 5 bases and J by 10 bases; unmatched bases: 11. The CDR3 covers 14 residues. The CDR3 reads CSVRAGGPIAEQFF. The DNA of the CDR3 is TGCAGCGTTCGAGCGGGAGGGCCCATAGCCGAGCAGTTCTTC.

Worth noting for this clone: This same CDR3 is encoded by further DNA sequences in the sample. The chain has TRBV7-2 and TRBJ2-1; D remains ambiguous. The CDR3 runs to 11 residues. The V end lost 3 bases, the J end lost 7 bases, and 4 bases lay between the germline ends. Germline V CDR1 and CDR2: SGHTA, FQGNSA. The CDR3 DNA is TGTGCCAGCAGCTTGGGGAATGAGCAGTTCTTC. Translated: CASSLGNEQFF.

This clone was detected a few times. CDR3 in DNA: TGTGCCAGCAGTGAACGACGGGGGATTGACACTGAAGCTTTCTTT. Amino acid sequence: CASSERRGIDTEAFF. The chain combines TRBV6-1 with TRBJ1-1; D is perhaps TRBD1 (5 bases). V gave up 2 bases and J gave up 3 bases, with 13 bases separating them. This CDR3 is 15 amino acids long. Germline CDR1 reads MNHNS; CDR2 reads SASEGT.

V is TRBV11-2 and J is TRBJ2-7; TRBD1 aligns across 9 bases. The germline V gene has CDR1 SGHAT and CDR2 FQNNGV. The CDR3 is 16 amino acids. The junction had 9 bases not matched to a gene; V was cut back by 0 bases and J by 6 bases. CDR3 bases: TGTGCCAGCAGCTTAGATCTTTTTGGGACAGGGTTCGAGCAGTACTTC. Protein sequence: CASSLDLFGTGFEQYF.

V and J are TRBV4-1 and TRBJ1-1, with D uncertain. V was trimmed by 0 bases and J by 3 bases, leaving 14 bases between them. This CDR3 is 16 amino acids long. In germline, CDR1 is MGHRA, CDR2 YSYEKL. CDR3 residues: CASSQEVSLRYTEAFF. The CDR3 DNA is TGCGCCAGCAGCCAAGAAGTGTCACTGAGGTACACTGAAGCTTTCTTT.

The J gene is TRBJ2-7, the V gene TRBV28; D is unresolved. Trimming removed 7 bases from V and 4 bases from J, with 14 bases in between. Germline assignment: CDR1 MDHEN and CDR2 SYDVKM. The CDR3 consists of 13 residues. CDR3: CASTPSGYYEQYF. In nucleotides, the CDR3 is TGTGCCAGCACTCCCTCGGGTTATTACGAGCAGTACTTC.

The V gene is TRBV27, the J gene TRBJ1-1; TRBD1 aligns across 8 bases. Germline CDR1 and CDR2: MNHEY and SMNVEV (reference sequence). V dropped 6 bases and J dropped 4; count of bases not matched to a gene: 7. The CDR3 is 14 amino acids. The CDR3 DNA sequence: TGTGCCAGCAGAACTGACAGGGGTAGCACTGAAGCTTTCTTT. It translates to CASRTDRGSTEAFF.

The chain links TRBV5-6 to TRBJ2-5, with a possible D match to TRBD1 (6 bases). This CDR3 contains 14 residues. Deletions cut 3 bases from V and 6 bases from J, with 15 bases between. Per germline, CDR1 SGHDT and CDR2 YYEEEE. The CDR3 nucleotides are TGTGCCAGCAGCTCGGACCAGGGGCCGCAGACCCAGTACTTC. As protein: CASSSDQGPQTQYF.

The rearrangement uses TRBV27 and TRBJ2-1, with 12 positions matching TRBD1. The CDR3 covers 18 residues. Germline loops: CDR1 MNHEY, CDR2 SMNVEV (reference sequence). V shed 3 bases, J shed 4 bases, and the junction held 10 bases outside the gene matches. The CDR3: CASSFGTGGASGYNEQFF. The CDR3 region has the DNA TGTGCCAGCAGTTTCGGGACAGGGGGCGCTTCGGGTTACAATGAGCAGTTCTTC.